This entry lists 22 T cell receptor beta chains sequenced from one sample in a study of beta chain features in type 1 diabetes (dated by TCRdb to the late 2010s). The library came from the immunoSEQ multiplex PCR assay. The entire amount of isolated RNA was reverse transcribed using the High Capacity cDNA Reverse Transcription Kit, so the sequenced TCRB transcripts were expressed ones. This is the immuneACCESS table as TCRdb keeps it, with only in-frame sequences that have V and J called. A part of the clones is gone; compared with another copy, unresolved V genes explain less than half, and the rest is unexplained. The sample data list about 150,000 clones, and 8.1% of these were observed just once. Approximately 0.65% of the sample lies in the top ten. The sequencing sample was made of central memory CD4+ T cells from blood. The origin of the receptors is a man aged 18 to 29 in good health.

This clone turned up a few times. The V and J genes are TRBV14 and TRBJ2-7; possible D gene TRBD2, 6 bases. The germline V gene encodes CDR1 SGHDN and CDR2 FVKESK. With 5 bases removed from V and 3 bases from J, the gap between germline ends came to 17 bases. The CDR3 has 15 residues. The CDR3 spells CASSRGPGASYEQYF. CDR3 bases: TGTGCCAGCAGCAGGGGCCCGGGAGCTAGCTACGAGCAGTACTTC.

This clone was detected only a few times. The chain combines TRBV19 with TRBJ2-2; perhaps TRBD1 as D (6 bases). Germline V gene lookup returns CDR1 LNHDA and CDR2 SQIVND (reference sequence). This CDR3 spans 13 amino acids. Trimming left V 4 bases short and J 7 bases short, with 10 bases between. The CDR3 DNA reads TGTGCCAGTAGTACCCAGGGGAACGGGGAGCTGTTTTTT. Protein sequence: CASSTQGNGELFF.

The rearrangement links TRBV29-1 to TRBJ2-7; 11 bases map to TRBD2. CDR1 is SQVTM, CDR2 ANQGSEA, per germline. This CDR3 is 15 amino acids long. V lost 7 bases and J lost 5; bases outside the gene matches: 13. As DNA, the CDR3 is TGCAGCGGAAAAGGGGGGACTAGCGGTAACCACGAGCAGTACTTC. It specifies CSGKGGTSGNHEQYF.

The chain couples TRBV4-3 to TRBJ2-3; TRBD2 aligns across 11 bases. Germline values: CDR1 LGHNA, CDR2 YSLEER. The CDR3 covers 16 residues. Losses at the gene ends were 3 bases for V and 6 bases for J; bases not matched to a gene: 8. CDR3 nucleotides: TGCGCCAGCAGCCACATACTAGCGGGAGATTGGGATACGCAGTATTTT. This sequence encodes CASSHILAGDWDTQYF.

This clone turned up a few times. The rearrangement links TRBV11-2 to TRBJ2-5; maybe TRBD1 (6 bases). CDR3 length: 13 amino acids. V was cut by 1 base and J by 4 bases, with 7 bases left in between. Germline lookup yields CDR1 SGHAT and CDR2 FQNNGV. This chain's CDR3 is CASSLARGETQYF. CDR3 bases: TGTGCCAGCAGCTTAGCCAGGGGAGAGACCCAGTACTTC. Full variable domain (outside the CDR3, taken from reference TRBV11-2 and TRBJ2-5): EAGVAQSPRYKIIEKRQSVAFWCNPISGHATLYWYQQILGQGPKLLIQFQNNGVVDDSQLPKDRFSAERLKGVDSTLKIQPAKLEDSAVYLCASSLARGETQYFGPGTRLLVL.

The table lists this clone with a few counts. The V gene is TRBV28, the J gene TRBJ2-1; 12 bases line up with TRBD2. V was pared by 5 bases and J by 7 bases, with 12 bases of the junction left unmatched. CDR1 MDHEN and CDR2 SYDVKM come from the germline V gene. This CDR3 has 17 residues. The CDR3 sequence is CASSPASGGAGSNEQFF. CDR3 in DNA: TGTGCCAGCAGTCCGGCTAGCGGGGGGGCCGGGTCGAATGAGCAGTTCTTC.

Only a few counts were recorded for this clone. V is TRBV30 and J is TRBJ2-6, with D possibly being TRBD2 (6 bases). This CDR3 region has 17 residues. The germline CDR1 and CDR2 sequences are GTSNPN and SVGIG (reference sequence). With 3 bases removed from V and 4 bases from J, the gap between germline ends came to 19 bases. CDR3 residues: CAWSYRGLARGANVLTF. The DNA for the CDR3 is TGTGCCTGGAGCTATAGGGGACTCGCGAGAGGGGCCAACGTCCTGACTTTC.

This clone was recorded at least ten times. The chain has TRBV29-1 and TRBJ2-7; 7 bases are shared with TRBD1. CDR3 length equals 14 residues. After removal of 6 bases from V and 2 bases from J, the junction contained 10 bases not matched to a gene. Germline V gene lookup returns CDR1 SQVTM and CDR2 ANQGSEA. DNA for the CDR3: TGCAGCGTGGGTGGGACAGAGAAGACCTACGAGCAGTACTTC. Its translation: CSVGGTEKTYEQYF.

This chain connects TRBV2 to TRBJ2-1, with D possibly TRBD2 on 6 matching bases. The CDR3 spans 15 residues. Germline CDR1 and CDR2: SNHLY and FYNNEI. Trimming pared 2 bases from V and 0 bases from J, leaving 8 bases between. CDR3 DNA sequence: TGTGCCAGCAGTGAATTGGGGGGCTCCTACAATGAGCAGTTCTTC. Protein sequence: CASSELGGSYNEQFF.

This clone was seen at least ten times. This CDR3 reads CASSQDGTGGASYEQYF. For the CDR3, the DNA is TGTGCCAGCAGCCAAGATGGGACGGGAGGGGCCTCCTACGAGCAGTACTTC. The chain carries TRBV4-2 and TRBJ2-7, with 8 bases matching TRBD2. The CDR3 is 17 amino acids. The germline V gene has CDR1 LGHNA and CDR2 YNFKEQ. Trimming at V came to 0 bases and at J to 0 bases, leaving 7 bases not matched to a gene.

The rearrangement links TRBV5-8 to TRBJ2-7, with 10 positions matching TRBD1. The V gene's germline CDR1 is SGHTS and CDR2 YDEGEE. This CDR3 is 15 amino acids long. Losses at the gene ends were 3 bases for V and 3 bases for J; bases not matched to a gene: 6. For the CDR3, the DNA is TGTGCCAGCAGCTCGACGTGGACAGGGGGCTACGAGCAGTACTTC. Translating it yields CASSSTWTGGYEQYF.

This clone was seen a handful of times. CDR3 sequence reads: CASSPSISTSGNSYNEQFF. CDR3 DNA sequence: TGTGCCAGCTCACCCTCCATATCGACTAGCGGGAACTCCTACAATGAGCAGTTCTTC. V usage is TRBV18 and J usage is TRBJ2-1; TRBD2 agrees at 11 bases. V was pared by 3 bases and J by 0 bases, with 10 bases of the junction left unmatched. The CDR3 spans 19 residues. The V gene's germline CDR1 is KGHSH and CDR2 LQKENI.

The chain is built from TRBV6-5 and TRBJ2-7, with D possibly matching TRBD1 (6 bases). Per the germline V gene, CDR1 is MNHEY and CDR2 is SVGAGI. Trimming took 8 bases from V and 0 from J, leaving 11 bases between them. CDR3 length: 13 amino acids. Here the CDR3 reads CASAGGNSYEQYF. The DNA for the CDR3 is TGTGCCAGCGCTGGGGGCAACTCCTACGAGCAGTACTTC.

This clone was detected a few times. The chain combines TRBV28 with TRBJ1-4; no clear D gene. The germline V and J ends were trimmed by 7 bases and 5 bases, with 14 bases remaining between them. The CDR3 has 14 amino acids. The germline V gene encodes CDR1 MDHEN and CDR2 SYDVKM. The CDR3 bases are TGTGCCAGCACCCCTCTACTGGTAAATGAAAAACTGTTTTTT. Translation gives CASTPLLVNEKLFF.

CDR3 sequence (DNA): TGCGCCAGCAGCTTGCCACAGGGGAGCGCCTACGAGCAGTACTTC. This codes for CASSLPQGSAYEQYF. The chain has TRBV5-1 and TRBJ2-7, with 7 nucleotides matching TRBD1. V gave up 1 base and J gave up 2 bases; unmatched junction bases: 6. Germline-derived CDR1 and CDR2 are SGHRS and YFSETQ. The CDR3 has 15 residues.

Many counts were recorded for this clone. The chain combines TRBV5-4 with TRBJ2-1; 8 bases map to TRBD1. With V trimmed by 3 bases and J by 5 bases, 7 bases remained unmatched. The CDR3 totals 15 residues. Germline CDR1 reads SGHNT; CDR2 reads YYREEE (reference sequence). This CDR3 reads CASSYLRTGNNEQFF. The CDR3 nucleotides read TGTGCCAGCAGCTACTTAAGGACAGGGAACAATGAGCAGTTCTTC.

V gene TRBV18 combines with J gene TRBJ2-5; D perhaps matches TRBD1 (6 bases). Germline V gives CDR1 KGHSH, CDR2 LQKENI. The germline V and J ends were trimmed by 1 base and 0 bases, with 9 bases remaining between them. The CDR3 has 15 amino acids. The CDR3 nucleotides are TGTGCCAGCTCACCACAGCAGGGGCACCAAGAGACCCAGTACTTC. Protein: CASSPQQGHQETQYF.

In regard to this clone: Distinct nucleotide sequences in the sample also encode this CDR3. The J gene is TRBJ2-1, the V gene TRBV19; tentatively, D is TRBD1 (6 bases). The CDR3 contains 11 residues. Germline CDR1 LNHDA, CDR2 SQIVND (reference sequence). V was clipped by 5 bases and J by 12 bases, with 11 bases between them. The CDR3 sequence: CASSQGLGQFF. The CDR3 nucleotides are TGTGCCAGTAGTCAGGGGCTAGGGCAGTTCTTC.

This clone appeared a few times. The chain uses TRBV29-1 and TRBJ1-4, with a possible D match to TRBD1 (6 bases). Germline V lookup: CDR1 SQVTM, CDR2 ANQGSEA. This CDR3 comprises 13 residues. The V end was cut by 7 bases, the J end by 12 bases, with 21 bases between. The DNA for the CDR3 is TGCAGCGCCGGCCGACAAGGGGGTAAAGAACTGTTTTTT. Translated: CSAGRQGGKELFF.

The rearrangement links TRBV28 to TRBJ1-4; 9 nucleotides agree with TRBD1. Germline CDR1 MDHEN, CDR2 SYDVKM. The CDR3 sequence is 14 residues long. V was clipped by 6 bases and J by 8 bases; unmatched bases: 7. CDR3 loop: CASSSGTGNEKLFF. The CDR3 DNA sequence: TGTGCCAGCAGCTCCGGGACAGGGAACGAAAAACTGTTTTTT. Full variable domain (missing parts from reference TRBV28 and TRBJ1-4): DVKVTQSSRYLVKRTGEKVFLECVQDMDHENMFWYRQDPGLGLRLIYFSYDVKMKEKGDIPEGYSVSREKKERFSLILESASTNQTSMYLCASSSGTGNEKLFFGSGTQLSVL.

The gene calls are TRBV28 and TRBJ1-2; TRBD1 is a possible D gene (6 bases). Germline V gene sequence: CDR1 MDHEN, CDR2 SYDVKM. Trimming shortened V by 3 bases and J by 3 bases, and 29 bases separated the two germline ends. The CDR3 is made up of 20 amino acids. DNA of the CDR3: TGTGCCAGCAGTTTTTTTACTCTGATGCGGAAAACACAGGGCGACTATGGCTACACCTTC. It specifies CASSFFTLMRKTQGDYGYTF.

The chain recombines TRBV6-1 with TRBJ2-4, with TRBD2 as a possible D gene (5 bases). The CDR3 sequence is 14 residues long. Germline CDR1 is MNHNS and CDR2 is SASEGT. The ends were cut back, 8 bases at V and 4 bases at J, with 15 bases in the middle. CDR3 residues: CASFMGSNKNIQYF. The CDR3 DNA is TGTGCCAGCTTTATGGGGAGCAATAAAAACATTCAGTACTTC.